A single sample is the source of the 21 T cell receptor beta chains below, sequenced in a study of blood T cell repertoires in COVID-19. Clones were sequenced by immunoSEQ multiplex PCR, and TCRdb holds only the in-frame ones, with some missing. The repertoire has a few hundred thousand clones, over 80% of them found once; the top ten carry around 4.6%. The source material was PBMCs or T cells enriched from blood (not recorded which). These receptors were obtained from a man aged 25 to 45 who had recovered from COVID-19.

The chain links TRBV5-1 to TRBJ2-7; TRBD2 matches 13 bases. The CDR3 runs to 15 residues. CDR1 is SGHRS, CDR2 YFSETQ, per germline. Trimming at V came to 4 bases and at J to 4 bases, leaving 5 bases not matched to a gene. CDR3 amino acids: CASSLGTSGDYEQYF. The CDR3 nucleotides are TGCGCCAGCAGCCTCGGGACTAGCGGGGATTACGAGCAGTACTTC.

V is TRBV4-2 and J is TRBJ1-4; D is uncertain. The CDR3 covers 15 residues. Deletions cut 4 bases from V and 8 bases from J, with 17 bases between. The germline gives CDR1 LGHNA, CDR2 YNFKEQ. The CDR3 reads CASSPRGPADEKLFF. The CDR3 nucleotides are TGTGCCAGCAGCCCACGGGGTCCAGCCGACGAAAAACTGTTTTTT.

The chain carries TRBV6-5 and TRBJ2-7; maybe TRBD2 (7 bases). Germline CDR1 is MNHEY and CDR2 is SVGAGI. CDR3 length: 16 amino acids. Trimming removed 2 bases at V and 0 bases at J, with 14 bases between. CDR3 bases: TGTGCCAGCAGTTACCCAAGGGGGGGGTCCTCCTACGAGCAGTACTTC. Protein sequence: CASSYPRGGSSYEQYF.

The chain carries TRBV28 and TRBJ1-1; D possibly corresponds to TRBD1 (6 bases). From germline, CDR1 is MDHEN and CDR2 SYDVKM. Trimming took off 5 bases at V and 5 bases at J, with 18 bases between the two ends. The CDR3 consists of 15 residues. The CDR3: CASSKDTGSGTEAFF. Here the CDR3 DNA reads TGTGCCAGCAGTAAAGACACAGGGAGTGGAACTGAAGCTTTCTTT. The complete variable domain, with remaining parts taken from reference TRBV28 and TRBJ1-1, reads DVKVTQSSRYLVKRTGEKVFLECVQDMDHENMFWYRQDPGLGLRLIYFSYDVKMKEKGDIPEGYSVSREKKERFSLILESASTNQTSMYLCASSKDTGSGTEAFFGQGTRLTVV.

The chain carries TRBV10-1 and TRBJ2-5, with 8 positions matching TRBD1. The length of the CDR3 is 16 residues. V lost 2 bases and J lost 5; bases outside the gene matches: 10. Germline CDR1 is WNHNN and CDR2 is SYGVQD (reference sequence). CDR3 region: CASSERAGGRRETQYF. CDR3 nucleotide sequence: TGCGCCAGCAGTGAGCGGGCAGGGGGCCGGAGGGAGACCCAGTACTTC.

The V and J genes are TRBV28 and TRBJ2-7, with 7 positions matching TRBD1. CDR1 and CDR2 (germline): MDHEN, SYDVKM. This CDR3 is built from 13 residues. V lost 5 bases and J lost 8; bases outside the gene matches: 9. In nucleotides, the CDR3 is TGTGCCAGCAGTGGTGGGCCCAGGGGGAAGCAGTACTTC. It yields the protein CASSGGPRGKQYF.

This clone was seen more than once but under ten times. The gene calls are TRBV18 and TRBJ2-1, with a tentative D call TRBD2 (6 bases). The CDR3 loop spans 15 amino acids. V was shortened by 5 bases and J by 0 bases, with 11 bases between the two germline ends. Germline assignment: CDR1 KGHSH and CDR2 LQKENI. The CDR3 bases are TGTGCCAGCTCATTAGCGGTTAGCTCCTACAATGAGCAGTTCTTC. It encodes CASSLAVSSYNEQFF.

This clone has only one observation. This rearrangement joins TRBV27 to TRBJ2-7; a possible D gene is TRBD1 (6 bases). The V end lost 2 bases, the J end lost 2 bases, and 10 bases lay between the germline ends. This CDR3 has 14 residues. Germline CDR1 and CDR2: MNHEY and SMNVEV (reference sequence). The CDR3 coding sequence is TGTGCCAGCAGTTTAAATGCAGGGGCCTACGAGCAGTACTTC. Amino acids: CASSLNAGAYEQYF.

The chain links TRBV7-6 to TRBJ2-5, with TRBD2 matching over 7 bases. The germline CDR1 and CDR2 sequences are SGHVS and FNYEAQ. The CDR3 loop spans 16 amino acids. The junction had 9 bases not matched to a gene; V was cut back by 5 bases and J by 0 bases. The CDR3 bases are TGTGCCAGCAGCCTCGGGGGTCTAGCGGACCAAGAGACCCAGTACTTC. It is translated as CASSLGGLADQETQYF.

The chain employs TRBV11-2 and TRBJ1-6; D might be TRBD1 (5 bases). V lost 4 bases and J lost 9, with 13 bases in between. This CDR3 comprises 14 residues. From germline, CDR1 is SGHAT and CDR2 FQNNGV. CDR3 bases: TGTGCCAGCAGCTCGGACATAGTCTCTTCACCCCTCCACTTT. Translated, it gives CASSSDIVSSPLHF.

The chain links TRBV4-1 to TRBJ2-5, with no clear D. Germline V gene sequence: CDR1 MGHRA, CDR2 YSYEKL. Trimming pared 2 bases from V and 5 bases from J, leaving 12 bases between. CDR3 length equals 14 residues. CDR3 coding DNA: TGCGCCAGCAGCCAAAGTGGGCGATTGGAGACCCAGTACTTC. Encoded protein: CASSQSGRLETQYF.

The genes are TRBV5-4 and TRBJ1-5; D remains ambiguous. The CDR3 has 13 residues. The germline V gene encodes CDR1 SGHNT and CDR2 YYREEE (reference sequence). V was trimmed by 0 bases and J by 7 bases, leaving 8 bases between them. In DNA, the CDR3 is TGTGCCAGCAGCTTGGGAGGGCGACAGCCCCAGCATTTT. As protein: CASSLGGRQPQHF.

This chain links TRBV30 with TRBJ2-7; no firm D call. V was shortened by 3 bases and J by 5 bases, with 17 bases between the two germline ends. The CDR3 totals 14 residues. Germline lookup yields CDR1 GTSNPN and CDR2 SVGIG (reference sequence). The CDR3 DNA sequence: TGTGCCTGGAGAAGGATAGCCCCTTGGGACGAGCAGTACTTC. Translated: CAWRRIAPWDEQYF.

The rearrangement joins TRBV11-2 to TRBJ2-7; a possible D gene is TRBD1 (6 bases). The CDR3 loop spans 15 amino acids. Trimming left V 5 bases short and J 3 bases short, with 17 bases between. CDR1 SGHAT and CDR2 FQNNGV come from the germline V gene. CDR3 loop: CASSPYRDILYEQYF. The CDR3 coding sequence is TGTGCCAGCAGCCCCTACCGGGACATCCTCTACGAGCAGTACTTC.

The chain links TRBV7-9 to TRBJ1-2; no definite D call. The germline V gene encodes CDR1 SEHNR and CDR2 FQNEAQ (reference sequence). With 3 bases removed from V and 5 bases from J, the gap between germline ends came to 4 bases. The CDR3 is 11 amino acids. The CDR3 nucleotides read TGTGCCAGCAGCTTCGAGTATGGCTACACCTTC. Residues: CASSFEYGYTF.

The gene calls are TRBV12-3 or TRBV12-4 and TRBJ1-2; D uncertain. The V end lost 1 base, the J end lost 7 bases, and 10 bases lay between the germline ends. This CDR3 is built from 13 residues. The CDR3 DNA follows: TGTGCCAGCAGTTTAGACCAGAGCGGTGGCTACACCTTC. This gives the protein CASSLDQSGGYTF.

The V call is TRBV27, the J call TRBJ2-3; a weak D match, TRBD1 (6 bases). The V and J ends lost 3 bases and 2 bases respectively, with 12 bases between them. CDR3 length equals 15 residues. Per germline, CDR1 MNHEY and CDR2 SMNVEV (reference sequence). The CDR3 protein is CASSFLGTHTDTQYF. The CDR3 DNA reads as TGTGCCAGCAGTTTCCTCGGGACACACACAGATACGCAGTATTTT.

V gene TRBV5-8 combines with J gene TRBJ2-5, with TRBD1 matching 7 bases. J lost 3 bases, V lost 3 bases, and 5 bases had no gene match. This CDR3 is 14 amino acids long. Germline values: CDR1 SGHTS, CDR2 YDEGEE. CDR3 protein: CASSSTGTEETQYF. CDR3 bases: TGTGCCAGCAGCTCAACGGGGACAGAAGAGACCCAGTACTTC.

The CDR3 loop reads CASSPQGVFYSPLHF. CDR3 nucleotides: TGTGCCAGCAGCCCCCAAGGGGTTTTTTATTCACCCCTCCACTTT. The gene calls are TRBV7-9 and TRBJ1-6; weak D call: TRBD1 (5 bases). V was shortened by 5 bases and J by 8 bases, with 16 bases between the two germline ends. Germline V gene data show CDR1 as SEHNR and CDR2 as FQNEAQ (reference sequence). The CDR3 is 15 residues long.

The V call is TRBV5-6, the J call TRBJ1-1; the D is unclear. V was clipped by 0 bases and J by 3 bases, with 12 bases between them. Germline V lookup: CDR1 SGHDT, CDR2 YYEEEE. CDR3 length: 15 residues. The CDR3 DNA sequence: TGTGCCAGCAGCTTGGGGGGAGGACGGTACACTGAAGCTTTCTTT. Translated, it gives CASSLGGGRYTEAFF.

This clone has a single count. The DNA for the CDR3 is TGTGCCAGCAGCCCCGACAGGGGAGAGACCCAGTACTTC. It codes for CASSPDRGETQYF. This chain links TRBV7-3 with TRBJ2-5, with TRBD1 matching 8 bases. V was clipped by 5 bases and J by 4 bases; unmatched bases: 3. This CDR3 has 13 residues. Looked up from germline, CDR1 is SGHTA and CDR2 is FQGTGA.